This T cell receptor (beta chain) was captured by sequencing in a study of blood T cell repertoires in COVID-19. Assay: immunoSEQ multiplex PCR; the TCRdb copy retains only in-frame clones and omits some. The data show 52,000 or so clones, with about nine tenths seen just once and 7% to 9% held by the top ten. Germline V CDR1 and CDR2: ENHRY, SYGVKD. The CDR3 covers 12 residues. Trimming took 6 bases from V and 6 from J, leaving 8 bases between them. The chain is built from TRBV10-3 and TRBJ2-2, with D maybe TRBD2 (6 bases). The specimen was peripheral blood. The TCR was taken from a woman aged 70 to 79 with active COVID-19. The CDR3: CAIRGGAGELFF. For the CDR3, the DNA is TGTGCCATCAGGGGGGGTGCCGGGGAGCTGTTTTTT.